Sequencing of this TCR beta chain was carried out in a study of T cells in Graves' hyperthyroidism and ophthalmopathy. TCR beta CDR3 regions were amplified from RNA. HTBI primers drove first-round RT-PCR of the TCR CDR3. TCRdb independently ran MiXCR on the multiplex PCR reads; one entry per CDR3 protein. The sample includes 500,000 to 600,000 distinct CDR3 sequences, just over 45% seen only once; the top ten take around 8%. Ten or more counts support this clonotype. The germline CDR1 and CDR2 sequences are ENHRY and SYGVKD. V lost 2 bases and J 0 bases, leaving 8 bases between the germline ends. This CDR3 contains 16 residues. Uncontrolled infection, other autoimmune disease, pregnancy or lactation excluded patients.

The chain combines TRBV10-3 with TRBJ2-6; D unresolved. This receptor was taken from a woman younger than 35 with Graves' hyperthyroidism. Material for sequencing was peripheral blood or thyroid tissue (not recorded which). The CDR3 nucleotides are TGTGCCATCAGTGAGGAGTCCCGCTCTGGGGCCAACGTCCTGACTTTC. It translates to CAISEESRSGANVLTF.